This TCR beta chain was sequenced during a study of blood T cell repertoires in COVID-19 (dated by TCRdb to the early 2020s). Some background on the complete study: Collaborator samples came from the United States, Italy and Spain and covered acute and convalescent phases of COVID-19. HLA class I and class II types, where available, came from metadata supplied by the sample provider rather than from assay-based typing. A freely available public database, intended as a resource for researchers studying the immune response to SARS-CoV-2, is where the repertoires were released. Deeply sampled blood TCRbeta repertoires from subjects exposed to, actively infected with, or recovered from COVID-19 were included in the dataset. Sample metadata almost always included a de-identified subject ID, COVID-19 status, age in years and sex. The prospective study material was composed of cDNA or gDNA derived from T cells, B-cell-depleted T cells, or PBMCs. Samples were obtained from the ongoing ImmuneRACE study (first 160 participants) and from 1,200 or so subjects provided by 6 global collaborators. Beyond this particular receptor, the publication reports: Clinical and demographic metadata were provided uncurated, with the amount varying by source and participant.

This clone was seen once. The antigen it recognizes is unknown. No per-base quality is available; no much larger clone lies one base away. One collaborating source in Seattle enrolled patients during active infection and followed them longitudinally through the course of disease. Each collaborating institution followed its own protocols to collect whole blood in K2EDTA tubes. For TCRbeta analysis, collaborator samples were shipped as frozen whole blood, as isolated PBMCs, or as DNA extracted from either sample type. TCRbeta CDR3 regions were amplified from genomic DNA using the immunoSEQ Assay, a bias-controlled multiplex PCR. The study's own analysis went as follows. The number of nucleated cells in each sample was estimated by amplification of reference gene primers within the assay. To quantify the absolute abundance of each unique TCRbeta CDR3 rearrangement, sequence reads were collapsed and filtered. Productive Simpson clonality was computed per sample as the square root of Simpson's diversity index over productive rearrangements. TCRdb carries this immuneACCESS record with in-frame sequences only. Its versions omit some clonotypes, under half of them owing to an unresolved V gene in the studies checked, with the rest unexplained. V and J calls and clone size are copied from that table; D and trimming were computed from the DNA. A total of 150,000 to 200,000 clones appear in this sample, roughly nine tenths of them only once. Jointly, the top ten make up about 10% of the sample.

The TCR was taken from a woman aged 55 to 70 with COVID-19, enrolled during active disease. The sequenced material came from peripheral blood.

The CDR3 amino acid sequence is: CASSQPGGRIDQPQHF. The sequenced DNA is TGTGCCAGCAGTCAACCCGGGGGGCGGATTGATCAGCCCCAGCATTTT. Recombination joined TRBV28 with TRBJ1-5; a tentative D call is TRBD1 (6 bases match). The junction carries 19 bases between V and J, which are trimmed by 5 bases and 5 bases respectively. Looking up the germline V gene yields CDR1 MDHEN and CDR2 SYDVKM. The cysteine opens and the phenylalanine closes a CDR3 of 16 amino acids. Only CDR3 DNA remains: 48 bases, in frame from the first base.